The 26 T cell receptor beta chains presented below share a single source sample, sequenced in a study of T cells expressing NK-cell markers. From its re-call of the 5' RACE reads, TCRdb lists each CDR3 protein once, without DNA. The sample table sets out a few hundred thousand distinct CDR3 sequences. Sequencing input: blood T cells: a sorted CD56 or NKG2C T cell subset, CD4+ or CD8+ T cells, or bulk PBMC T cells (not recorded which). Receptors originate from a woman in her 50s in good health.

This chain links TRBV6-5 with TRBJ2-5; without DNA, the TCRdb call of TRBD1 cannot be checked. The CDR3 runs to 15 residues. From germline, CDR1 is MNHEY and CDR2 SVGAGI. This CDR3 reads CASSPWDRGRETQYF.

CDR3 protein: CASSRGLGGTQYF. The chain links TRBV11-2 to TRBJ2-5; TCRdb picks TRBD2, but there is no DNA to check that call. The CDR3 has 13 residues. CDR1 and CDR2 from the germline V gene are SGHAT and FQNNGV.

The J gene is TRBJ1-5, the V gene TRBV5-1. This CDR3 is built from 15 residues. Germline CDR1 and CDR2: SGHRS and YFSETQ. CDR3 sequence reads: CASSLDDPSNQPQHF.

The CDR3 protein is CASSIRLAGDRGETQYF. The chain is built from TRBV19 and TRBJ2-5; TCRdb selects TRBD2, and the lack of DNA leaves this call unchecked. CDR1 and CDR2 from the germline V gene are LNHDA and SQIVND (reference sequence). CDR3 length: 17 residues.

V is TRBV5-1 and J is TRBJ2-7. The CDR3 is made up of 14 amino acids. In germline, CDR1 is SGHRS, CDR2 YFSETQ. The CDR3 sequence: CASSLGVDLYEQYF.

The chain uses TRBV15 and TRBJ2-2; TCRdb's assignment of TRBD1 cannot be checked, as there is no DNA. The CDR3 sequence is 17 residues long. From germline, CDR1 is LNHNV and CDR2 YYDKDF (reference sequence). CDR3 loop: CATSRAPGSSNTGELFF.

CDR3 region: CSARSRAVGGYEQYF. This chain connects TRBV20-1 to TRBJ2-7. The CDR3 is 15 amino acids. Per the germline V gene, CDR1 is DFQATT and CDR2 is SNEGSKA (reference sequence).

The chain links TRBV6-5 to TRBJ1-1. There are 13 residues in the CDR3. In germline, CDR1 is MNHEY, CDR2 SVGAGI. This CDR3 is CASRETANTEAFF.

This chain joins TRBV11-3 and TRBJ2-1; no DNA is available, so the TRBD2 call from TCRdb remains unchecked. CDR1 SGHNT and CDR2 YENEEA come from the germline V gene. The CDR3 loop spans 15 amino acids. The CDR3: CASSRAGDRYNEQFF.

The chain combines TRBV9 with TRBJ1-1; TCRdb gives TRBD1 as the D gene, but with no DNA this cannot be confirmed. CDR1 SGDLS and CDR2 YYNGEE come from the germline V gene. The CDR3 covers 19 residues. The CDR3 spells CASSVVKSRPRGMNTEAFF. Using reference TRBV9 and TRBJ1-1 for the parts outside the CDR3, the full variable domain is DSGVTQTPKHLITATGQRVTLRCSPRSGDLSVYWYQQSLDQGLQFLIQYYNGEERAKGNILERFSAQQFPDLHSELNLSSLELGDSALYFCASSVVKSRPRGMNTEAFFGQGTRLTVV.

The rearrangement links TRBV27 to TRBJ2-1; TCRdb picks TRBD2, but there is no DNA to check that call. The CDR3 loop spans 14 amino acids. CDR1 and CDR2 from the germline V gene are MNHEY and SMNVEV (reference sequence). CDR3 protein: CASSPSGPMNEQFF.

The J gene is TRBJ2-5, the V gene TRBV12-3 or TRBV12-4; TCRdb names TRBD2, which stays unverified in the absence of DNA. CDR3 size: 18 residues. This chain's CDR3 is CASSSSGTSGRAQETQYF.

This chain connects TRBV20-1 to TRBJ2-4; the TRBD1 assignment by TCRdb is unverifiable without DNA. CDR1 and CDR2 (germline): DFQATT, SNEGSKA (reference sequence). The CDR3 consists of 15 residues. The CDR3 protein is CSARDRDRPKNIQYF.

V usage is TRBV5-1 and J usage is TRBJ2-3; the D call of TRBD2 rests on TCRdb alone, since no DNA is present to check it. The V gene's germline CDR1 is SGHRS and CDR2 YFSETQ. The CDR3 runs 15 residues. CDR3: CASSGRLGEADTQYF.

The V and J genes are TRBV11-2 and TRBJ2-3; TCRdb calls TRBD2, which cannot be checked without DNA. Germline V CDR1 and CDR2: SGHAT, FQNNGV. This CDR3 region has 17 residues. The CDR3 loop is CASSPSGVGITGDTQYF.

This rearrangement joins TRBV3-1 to TRBJ1-5; TCRdb indicates TRBD1, and absent DNA this call remains unverified. The CDR3 is 15 residues long. The germline gives CDR1 LGHDT, CDR2 YNNKEL (reference sequence). The CDR3 spells CASSAAGQANQPQHF.

The rearrangement links TRBV6-5 to TRBJ2-1; the D call from TCRdb, TRBD1, cannot be confirmed without DNA. Germline V CDR1 and CDR2: MNHEY, SVGAGI. There are 16 residues in the CDR3. CDR3 sequence reads: CASSLSGTHRLNEQFF.

This chain's CDR3 is CASSQEEGSGNTIYF. The chain is built from TRBV4-1 and TRBJ1-3. The CDR3 has 15 residues. Germline V gene data show CDR1 as MGHRA and CDR2 as YSYEKL.

V is TRBV5-1 and J is TRBJ2-1. Germline CDR1 is SGHRS and CDR2 is YFSETQ. This CDR3 spans 11 amino acids. This CDR3 is CASSFSAEQFF.

J is TRBJ1-2 and V is TRBV24-1; the TCRdb D gene call, TRBD1, has no DNA to confirm it. The CDR3 has 16 residues. Germline V CDR1 and CDR2: KGHDR, SFDVKD. The CDR3 here is CATSDQTEDRNYGYTF.

J is TRBJ2-1 and V is TRBV11-2; TCRdb's assignment of TRBD1 cannot be checked, as there is no DNA. CDR3 length: 11 residues. CDR1 and CDR2 from the germline V gene are SGHAT and FQNNGV. The CDR3 reads CASSSARILFF. The whole variable domain, filled in from reference TRBV11-2 and TRBJ2-1, reads EAGVAQSPRYKIIEKRQSVAFWCNPISGHATLYWYQQILGQGPKLLIQFQNNGVVDDSQLPKDRFSAERLKGVDSTLKIQPAKLEDSAVYLCASSSARILFFGPGTRLTVL.

The CDR3 sequence: CASSPGQGASRGPQHF. The genes are TRBV18 and TRBJ1-5; TCRdb gives TRBD1 as the D gene, but with no DNA this cannot be confirmed. The CDR3 has 16 residues. CDR1 and CDR2 (germline): KGHSH, LQKENI.

V is TRBV10-3 and J is TRBJ2-7; with no DNA, the TCRdb D assignment of TRBD1 cannot be verified. The CDR3 is 12 amino acids. Germline V gene sequence: CDR1 ENHRY, CDR2 SYGVKD. The CDR3 region is CAIRGQHYEQYF.

The V call is TRBV20-1, the J call TRBJ2-3; TCRdb designates TRBD1, a call that cannot be tested without DNA. The germline V gene has CDR1 DFQATT and CDR2 SNEGSKA (reference sequence). CDR3 size: 14 residues. The CDR3: CSARTRGRTDTQYF.

The chain carries TRBV5-1 and TRBJ2-1; TCRdb selects TRBD1, and the lack of DNA leaves this call unchecked. The CDR3 length is 12 residues. Germline assignment: CDR1 SGHRS and CDR2 YFSETQ. The CDR3 protein is CASSLGTKEQFF.

This chain uses TRBV19 with TRBJ1-1; TCRdb designates TRBD1, a call that cannot be tested without DNA. Looked up from germline, CDR1 is LNHDA and CDR2 is SQIVND (reference sequence). CDR3 length equals 14 residues. CDR3 residues: CASSPGIVNTEAFF. Together with reference TRBV19 and TRBJ1-1, the CDR3 gives the full variable domain: DGGITQSPKYLFRKEGQNVTLSCEQNLNHDAMYWYRQDPGQGLRLIYYSQIVNDFQKGDIAEGYSVSREKKESFPLTVTSAQKNPTAFYLCASSPGIVNTEAFFGQGTRLTVV.